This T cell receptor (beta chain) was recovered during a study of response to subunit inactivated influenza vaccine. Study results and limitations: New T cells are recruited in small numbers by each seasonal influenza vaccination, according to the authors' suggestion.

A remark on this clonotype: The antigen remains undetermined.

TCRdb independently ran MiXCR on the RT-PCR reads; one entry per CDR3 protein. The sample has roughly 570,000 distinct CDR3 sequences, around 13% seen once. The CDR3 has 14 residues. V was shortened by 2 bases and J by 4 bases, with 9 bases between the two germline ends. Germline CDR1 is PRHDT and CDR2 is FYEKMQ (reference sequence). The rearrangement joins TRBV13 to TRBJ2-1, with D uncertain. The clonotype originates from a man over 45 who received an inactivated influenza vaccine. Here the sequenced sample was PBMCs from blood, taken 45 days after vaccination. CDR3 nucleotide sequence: TGTGCCAGCAGCTTAACAGATTTGTACAATGAGCAGTTCTTC. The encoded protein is CASSLTDLYNEQFF.